This TCR beta chain derives from a study of response to subunit inactivated influenza vaccine. Notes on the study in general: Authors proposed each seasonal influenza vaccination draws in few new T cells.

MiXCR, run by TCRdb on the RT-PCR reads, gives a single entry per CDR3 protein. The sample holds about 520,000 distinct CDR3 sequences, about 25% seen once. V lost 0 bases to trimming and J lost 0 bases, with 17 bases between them. The CDR3 is 18 amino acids. CDR1 and CDR2 from the germline V gene are SGHDT and YYEEEE. In regard to this clonotype: Its antigen is not known.

The clonotype originates from a man aged 50 to 59 who received an inactivated influenza vaccine. The V call is TRBV5-6, the J call TRBJ2-3; D not resolved. The material was CD4+ T cells sorted from PBMCs, obtained about 5 days after vaccination. The CDR3 nucleotides are TGTGCCAGCAGCTTGGCTCGCCGGTGGCTCCCCAGCACAGATACGCAGTATTTT. Amino acids: CASSLARRWLPSTDTQYF.